A single sample gave rise to the 21 T cell receptor beta chains below, sequenced in a study of control samples from healthy donors and cancer patients. Repertoires were generated with immunoSEQ multiplex PCR, while TCRdb's copy carries only in-frame clones and drops some. The table lists about 55,000 clones, 95% of them singletons. The sample taken for sequencing was blood. The receptors were gathered from a man between 25 and 39 years old in good health.

V usage is TRBV7-3 and J usage is TRBJ1-1; D might be TRBD1 (5 bases). The CDR3 covers 13 residues. Per germline, CDR1 SGHTA and CDR2 FQGTGA. Trimming took 5 bases from V and 1 from J, leaving 8 bases between them. The CDR3 nucleotides are TGTGCCAGCAGCCCTGGACAGAACACTGAAGCTTTCTTT. Its protein product is CASSPGQNTEAFF.

This chain joins TRBV9 and TRBJ2-7, with D possibly being TRBD1 (5 bases). Germline V gene data show CDR1 as SGDLS and CDR2 as YYNGEE. V was shortened by 4 bases and J by 4 bases, with 12 bases between the two germline ends. This CDR3 is 13 amino acids long. CDR3 nucleotides: TGTGCCAGCAGCTTAACCCAGGGATACGAGCAGTACTTC. Its protein product is CASSLTQGYEQYF.

This clone was picked up one time. This sequence joins TRBV5-5 and TRBJ2-7; D is ambiguous. Germline V gives CDR1 SGHKS, CDR2 YYEKEE (reference sequence). The CDR3 consists of 13 residues. Between the trimmed V and J ends, which lost 0 bases and 7 bases, there was a span of 11 bases. CDR3 nucleotide sequence: TGTGCCAGCAGCTTGGTTTCAGTTAGTGAGCAGTACTTC. Protein: CASSLVSVSEQYF.

The CDR3: CASSQGGGRLYNEQFF. For the CDR3, the DNA is TGTGCCAGCAGCCAAGGGGGGGGGAGACTTTACAATGAGCAGTTCTTC. The chain recombines TRBV3-1 (or the pseudogene TRBV3-2) with TRBJ2-1; the match to TRBD2 covers 7 bases. Germline values: CDR1 LGHDT, CDR2 YNNKEL (reference sequence). V lost 1 base, J lost 4 bases, and 7 bases stayed unmatched. The CDR3 has 16 residues.

This clone was found once. V usage is TRBV3-1 (or the pseudogene TRBV3-2) and J usage is TRBJ1-5; 8 nucleotides align to TRBD1. Germline V lookup: CDR1 LGHDT, CDR2 YNNKEL (reference sequence). V shed 4 bases, J shed 1 base, and the junction held 3 bases outside the gene matches. The CDR3 totals 15 residues. The CDR3 sequence is CASSRDRGSNQPQHF. In DNA, the CDR3 is TGTGCCAGCAGCCGAGACAGGGGCAGCAATCAGCCCCAGCATTTT.

V gene TRBV6-5 combines with J gene TRBJ1-2, with no clear D. The V end lost 7 bases, the J end lost 4 bases, and 16 bases lay between the germline ends. The CDR3 is 14 residues long. CDR1 is MNHEY and CDR2 is SVGAGI in the germline V gene. The CDR3 DNA sequence: TGTGCCAGCAACTTAAAGTCAGAGGGCTATGGCTACACCTTC. Translated, it gives CASNLKSEGYGYTF.

Comment on this clone: Other DNA sequences of this sample code for an identical CDR3. The genes are TRBV30 and TRBJ1-5; D might be TRBD1 (5 bases). V was pared by 0 bases and J by 7 bases, with 10 bases between. The CDR3 consists of 13 residues. Germline V lookup: CDR1 GTSNPN, CDR2 SVGIG (reference sequence). CDR3 region: CAWSVGRDQPQHF. CDR3 coding DNA: TGTGCCTGGAGTGTTGGAAGGGACCAGCCCCAGCATTTT.

The chain recombines TRBV6-2 or TRBV6-3 with TRBJ2-2, with D unresolved. The CDR3 totals 15 residues. V lost 3 bases, J lost 0 bases, and 8 bases lay in between. The germline V gene encodes CDR1 MNHEY and CDR2 SVGEGT. CDR3 sequence: CASSYGLANTGELFF. The CDR3 DNA reads as TGTGCCAGCAGTTATGGGCTAGCGAACACCGGGGAGCTGTTTTTT.

The J gene is TRBJ2-7, the V gene TRBV20-1, with D hard to call. Trimming removed 0 bases from V and 5 bases from J, with 5 bases in between. Germline CDR1 reads DFQATT; CDR2 reads SNEGSKA (reference sequence). The CDR3 has 11 residues. The CDR3: CSARDRHEQYF. The CDR3 DNA reads TGCAGTGCTAGAGATCGGCACGAGCAGTACTTC.

CDR3 amino acids: CASSATRRGLGQPQHF. CDR3 coding DNA: TGTGCCAGCAGCGCCACTAGGCGGGGTCTCGGTCAGCCCCAGCATTTT. The chain has TRBV7-2 and TRBJ1-5; the D is unclear. The CDR3 covers 16 residues. Trimming removed 5 bases from V and 6 bases from J, with 20 bases in between. Germline CDR1 SGHTA, CDR2 FQGNSA.

This chain connects TRBV6-5 to TRBJ1-4, with TRBD1 matching 7 bases. The CDR3 is 12 amino acids. The ends lost 6 bases at V and 11 bases at J; junction bases unmatched: 6. The germline gives CDR1 MNHEY, CDR2 SVGAGI. CDR3 bases: TGTGCCAGCAGCCAGGGGGGGAACAAACTGTTTTTT. Encoded protein: CASSQGGNKLFF.

The chain recombines TRBV6-5 with TRBJ2-1; D gene uncertain. Germline values: CDR1 MNHEY, CDR2 SVGAGI. The germline V and J ends were trimmed by 6 bases and 4 bases, with 10 bases remaining between them. The CDR3 length is 13 residues. CDR3 bases: TGTGCCAGCAGCACCAAGGGATACAATGAGCAGTTCTTC. Translation gives CASSTKGYNEQFF.

CDR3 sequence reads: CASSQETASNYGYTF. The CDR3 nucleotides are TGCGCCAGCAGCCAAGAGACAGCATCTAACTATGGCTACACCTTC. This rearrangement joins TRBV4-1 to TRBJ1-2; maybe TRBD1 (5 bases). CDR1 and CDR2 from the germline V gene are MGHRA and YSYEKL. V gave up 0 bases and J gave up 0 bases, with 8 bases separating them. This CDR3 region has 15 residues.

This chain uses TRBV5-6 with TRBJ2-7; D is ambiguous. V lost 5 bases, J lost 4 bases, and 7 bases lay in between. The CDR3 spans 11 residues. Germline V CDR1 and CDR2: SGHDT, YYEEEE. The CDR3 coding sequence is TGTGCCAGCAGTTCAGAATACGAGCAGTACTTC. This translates into CASSSEYEQYF.

This chain links TRBV29-1 with TRBJ1-3; D is unresolved. V lost 2 bases and J lost 0, with 2 bases in between. Germline CDR1 SQVTM, CDR2 ANQGSEA. This CDR3 has 12 residues. The CDR3 loop reads CSVETSGNTIYF. The DNA of the CDR3 is TGCAGCGTTGAAACCTCTGGAAACACCATATATTTT.

The V call is TRBV19, the J call TRBJ2-2; D is undetermined. The CDR3 length is 13 residues. V lost 3 bases to trimming and J lost 7 bases, with 9 bases between them. CDR1 and CDR2 from the germline V gene are LNHDA and SQIVND (reference sequence). In nucleotides, the CDR3 is TGTGCCAGTAGTATCGGACGGTTCGGGGAGCTGTTTTTT. Amino acid sequence: CASSIGRFGELFF.

V gene TRBV6-4 combines with J gene TRBJ2-1, with 7 bases fitting TRBD2. This CDR3 has 17 amino acids. With V trimmed by 0 bases and J by 4 bases, 9 bases remained unmatched. CDR1 is MRHNA, CDR2 SNTAGT, per germline. The CDR3 region has the DNA TGTGCCAGCAGTGACTCGGTTTTGCGGGAGCCTTACAATGAGCAGTTCTTC. As protein: CASSDSVLREPYNEQFF.

J is TRBJ1-1 and V is TRBV9; D remains ambiguous. CDR3 size: 13 residues. Germline CDR1 is SGDLS and CDR2 is YYNGEE. V was clipped by 0 bases and J by 5 bases, with 8 bases between them. CDR3 residues: CASSVVVGTEAFF. The CDR3 DNA sequence: TGTGCCAGCAGCGTAGTGGTAGGGACTGAAGCTTTCTTT.

The rearrangement uses TRBV10-3 and TRBJ2-1; D gene unclear. The CDR3 is 15 residues long. The V end lost 1 base, the J end lost 3 bases, and 10 bases lay between the germline ends. Germline V gives CDR1 ENHRY, CDR2 SYGVKD. This CDR3 is CAISELAELYNEQFF. For the CDR3, the DNA is TGTGCCATCAGTGAGTTAGCAGAACTCTACAATGAGCAGTTCTTC.

V gene TRBV6-5 combines with J gene TRBJ1-2; maybe TRBD1 (6 bases). V shed 2 bases and J shed 2 bases, with 9 bases lying between them. This CDR3 contains 14 residues. The germline CDR1 and CDR2 sequences are MNHEY and SVGAGI. The CDR3 loop is CASSYLGQNYGYTF. In DNA form, the CDR3 reads TGTGCCAGCAGTTACCTCGGACAGAACTATGGCTACACCTTC.

The chain uses TRBV15 and TRBJ2-3; unclear D gene. The CDR3 length is 14 residues. V was clipped by 0 bases and J by 3 bases, with 7 bases between them. Per the germline V gene, CDR1 is LNHNV and CDR2 is YYDKDF (reference sequence). Written as DNA, the CDR3 is TGTGCCACCAGCAGAGATGATGAGACAGATACGCAGTATTTT. Translated, it gives CATSRDDETDTQYF. Filled out from reference TRBV15 and TRBJ2-3, the complete variable domain reads DAMVIQNPRYQVTQFGKPVTLSCSQTLNHNVMYWYQQKSSQAPKLLFHYYDKDFNNEADTPDNFQSRRPNTSFCFLDIRSPGLGDTAMYLCATSRDDETDTQYFGPGTRLTVL.